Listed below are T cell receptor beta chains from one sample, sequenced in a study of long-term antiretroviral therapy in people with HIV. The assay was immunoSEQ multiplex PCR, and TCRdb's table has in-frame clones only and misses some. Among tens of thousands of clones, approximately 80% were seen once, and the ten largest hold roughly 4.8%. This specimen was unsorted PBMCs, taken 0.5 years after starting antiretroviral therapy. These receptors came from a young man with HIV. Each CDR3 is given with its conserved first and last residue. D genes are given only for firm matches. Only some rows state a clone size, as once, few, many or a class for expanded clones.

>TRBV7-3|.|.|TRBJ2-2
TGTGCCAGCAGAACTCCCGATTCAGGGGAGCTGTTTTTT
CASRTPDSGELFF
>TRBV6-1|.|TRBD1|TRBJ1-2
TGTGCCAGCAGTGAAGCGACAGGGTACTATGGCTACACCTTC
CASSEATGYYGYTF
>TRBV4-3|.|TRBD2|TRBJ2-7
TGCGCCAGCAGCCAAGATTGGGGGACTAGCGGGAGCTACGAGCAGTACTTC
CASSQDWGTSGSYEQYF
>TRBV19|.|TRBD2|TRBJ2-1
TGTGCCAGTAGTTACCAAGCGGGGAGCTCCTACAATGAGCAGTTCTTC
CASSYQAGSSYNEQFF
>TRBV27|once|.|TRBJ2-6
TGTGCCAGCACCCTAGACGGCCCTGGGGCCAACGTCCTGACTTTC
CASTLDGPGANVLTF
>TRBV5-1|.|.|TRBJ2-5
TGCGCCAGCAGCTTGGTTGGGATGGAGACCCAGTACTTC
CASSLVGMETQYF
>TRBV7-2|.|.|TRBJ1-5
TGTGCCAGCAGCTTAACACAGGGTTCTCAGCCCCAGCATTTT
CASSLTQGSQPQHF
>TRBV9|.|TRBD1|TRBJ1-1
TGTGCCAGCAGGAATAATGACAGGGCCAACACTGAAGCTTTCTTT
CASRNNDRANTEAFF
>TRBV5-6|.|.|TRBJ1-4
TGTGCCAGCAGCTTGGGGGTCAGCCCTGCAACTAATGAAAAACTGTTTTTT
CASSLGVSPATNEKLFF
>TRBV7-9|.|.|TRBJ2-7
TGTGCCAGCAGCTCCATACTTCCAGGGATTAACGAGCAGTACTTC
CASSSILPGINEQYF
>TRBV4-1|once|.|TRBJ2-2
TGCGCCAGCAGCCAAGGATACGAAGTGATGAACACCGGGGAGCTGTTTTTT
CASSQGYEVMNTGELFF
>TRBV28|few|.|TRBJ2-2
TGTGCCAGCAGTTTGCCGACCACCGGGGAGCTGTTTTTT
CASSLPTTGELFF
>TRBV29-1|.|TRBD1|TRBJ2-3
TGCAGCGTTGGACAGGGGCCAGATACGCAGTATTTT
CSVGQGPDTQYF
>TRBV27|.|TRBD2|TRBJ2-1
TGTGCCAGCAGTTTTGGACTAGCGGATTACAATGAGCAGTTCTTC
CASSFGLADYNEQFF
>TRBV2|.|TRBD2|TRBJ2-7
TGTGCCAGCAGAGGGACTAGCGGGACCTACGAGCAGTACTTC
CASRGTSGTYEQYF
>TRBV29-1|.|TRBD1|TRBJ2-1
TGCAGCGTCTTGACAGGGCAATACAATGAGCAGTTCTTC
CSVLTGQYNEQFF
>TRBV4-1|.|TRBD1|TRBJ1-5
TGCGCCAGCAGCCTCCGGTGGACAGGGGGAAAATTACAGCCCCAGCATTTT
CASSLRWTGGKLQPQHF
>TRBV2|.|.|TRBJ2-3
TGTGCCAGCAGTGCACAGGGATCGGATACGCAGTATTTT
CASSAQGSDTQYF
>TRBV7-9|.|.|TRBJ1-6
TGTGCCAGCAGCGAAAGACCCAATTCACCCCTCCACTTT
CASSERPNSPLHF
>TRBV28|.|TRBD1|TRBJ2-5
TGTGCCAGCAGCTCAACAGGGGCGGAGACCCAGTACTTC
CASSSTGAETQYF
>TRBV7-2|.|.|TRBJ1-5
TGTGCCAGCAGCCCACCGGACGGGGGTAGCAATCAGCCCCAGCATTTT
CASSPPDGGSNQPQHF
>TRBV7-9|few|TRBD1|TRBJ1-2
TGTGCCAGCAGCTCCCGGGGACAGGGCTATGGCTACACCTTC
CASSSRGQGYGYTF
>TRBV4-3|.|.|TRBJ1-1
TGCGCCAGCAGCCAAGACCGGGGGAACACTGAAGCTTTCTTT
CASSQDRGNTEAFF
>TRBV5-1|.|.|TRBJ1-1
TGCGCCAGCACTTATGGAAGTACCGGGGCTGAAGCTTTCTTT
CASTYGSTGAEAFF
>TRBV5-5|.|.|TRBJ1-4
TGTGCCAGCAGCCAGACCGCTGCAACTAATGAAAAACTGTTTTTT
CASSQTAATNEKLFF
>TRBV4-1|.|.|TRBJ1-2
TGCGCCAGCAGCCAGGGTCTTCCGGGCCCTTCGGGCTACACCTTC
CASSQGLPGPSGYTF
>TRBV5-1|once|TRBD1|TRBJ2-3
TGCGCCAGCAGCCTTACCAGGACAGGTTCTGCAGATACGCAGTATTTT
CASSLTRTGSADTQYF
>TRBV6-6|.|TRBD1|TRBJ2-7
TGTGCCAGCAGCACGACAGGGATCCTCCACGAGCAGTACTTC
CASSTTGILHEQYF
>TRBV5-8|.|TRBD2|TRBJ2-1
TGTGCCAGCAGCATCTGGACTAGCGGGAGCTACAATGAGCAGTTCTTC
CASSIWTSGSYNEQFF
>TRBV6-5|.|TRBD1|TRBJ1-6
TGTGCCAGCAGTTACGGGTCCAGGGGGCAAGGATCACCCCTCCACTTT
CASSYGSRGQGSPLHF
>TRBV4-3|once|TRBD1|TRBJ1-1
TGCGCCAGCAGCCAAGGAAGACAGGGGGAGACTGAAGCTTTCTTT
CASSQGRQGETEAFF
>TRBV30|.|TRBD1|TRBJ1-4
TGTGCCGGAATGACAGGGGCATCGGGAAAACTGTTTTTT
CAGMTGASGKLFF
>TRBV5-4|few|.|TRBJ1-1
TGTGCCAGCAGCCCGGCTAACACTGAAGCTTTCTTT
CASSPANTEAFF
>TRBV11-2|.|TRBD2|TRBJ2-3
TGTGCCAGCAGCTTTCTAGCGGGAGGGCGAGGTGGAGATACGCAGTATTTT
CASSFLAGGRGGDTQYF
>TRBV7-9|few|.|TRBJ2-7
TGTGCCAGCAGCTTAAATACCGGGGGAATCTACACCTACGAGCAGTACTTC
CASSLNTGGIYTYEQYF
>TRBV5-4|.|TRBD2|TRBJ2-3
TGTGCCAGCAGCTTGAAACTAGCGCCTATCACAGATACGCAGTATTTT
CASSLKLAPITDTQYF
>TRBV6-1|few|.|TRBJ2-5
TGTGCCAGCAGTGAAGTTGGGGAGACCCAGTACTTC
CASSEVGETQYF
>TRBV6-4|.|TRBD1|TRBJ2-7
TGTGCCAGCAGTGCCGGGACAGGGGACACCTACGAGCAGTACTTC
CASSAGTGDTYEQYF
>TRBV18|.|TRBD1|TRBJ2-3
TGTGCCAGCTCACCCGGGACAGCCACAGATACGCAGTATTTT
CASSPGTATDTQYF
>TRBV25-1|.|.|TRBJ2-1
TGTGCCAGCAGTGAACTAATAGGACAGTACAATGAGCAGTTCTTC
CASSELIGQYNEQFF
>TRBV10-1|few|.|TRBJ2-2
TGCGCCAGCAGACGGGGGCCGAACACCGGGGAGCTGTTTTTT
CASRRGPNTGELFF
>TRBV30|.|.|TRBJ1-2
TGTGCCTGGAGTGTATATCCGAGATATGGCTACACCTTC
CAWSVYPRYGYTF
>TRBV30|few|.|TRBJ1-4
TGTGCCTGGAGTGACCCCGCGGGGCTAAGGCCTGAAAAACTGTTTTTT
CAWSDPAGLRPEKLFF
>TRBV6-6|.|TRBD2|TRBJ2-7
TGTGCCAGCAGTTACTCTACTAGCGGCTACGAGCAGTACTTC
CASSYSTSGYEQYF
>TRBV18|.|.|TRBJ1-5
TGTGCCAGCTCACCTACTACTGATCAGCCCCAGCATTTT
CASSPTTDQPQHF
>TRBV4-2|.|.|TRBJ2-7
TGTGCCAGCAGCCAAGAGAAAAGGGTCTACGAGCAGTACTTC
CASSQEKRVYEQYF
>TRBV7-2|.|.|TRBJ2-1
TGTGCCAGCAGCTCCCGGGCCGGGAATGAGCAGTTCTTC
CASSSRAGNEQFF
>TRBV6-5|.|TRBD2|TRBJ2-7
TGTGCCAGCAGCCATATGGGACTAGCGGGATACGAGCAGTACTTC
CASSHMGLAGYEQYF
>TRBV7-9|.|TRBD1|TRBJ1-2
TGTGCCAGCAGACGTGACAGGGCCGGTGGCTACACCTTC
CASRRDRAGGYTF
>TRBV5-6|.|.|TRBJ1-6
TGTGCCAGCAGCTTGGGCAGGGACTATAATTCACCCCTCCACTTT
CASSLGRDYNSPLHF
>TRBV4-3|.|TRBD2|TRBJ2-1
TGCGCCAGCAGCCAAGATCTTGGGGGGGGAAGCTCCTACAATGAGCAGTTCTTC
CASSQDLGGGSSYNEQFF